Presented here are 14 T cell receptor beta chains from one specimen sequenced in a study of shared clonotypes between healthy human individuals. Libraries were prepared by immunoSEQ multiplex PCR; TCRdb keeps only in-frame clonotypes and omits some of them. Of about 1,900,000 clones in the sample, approximately 94% are singletons; the top ten hold less than 1.5%. Naive CD8 cells, CD45RO-negative and positively selected for CCR7, excluded terminally differentiated effector memory CD45RA+ cells. Sequencing used naive CD8+ T cells sorted from blood. Receptors originate from a man in his late teens or twenties in good health.

The chain employs TRBV27 and TRBJ2-7, with 8 bases aligning to TRBD1. Germline trimming cut 5 bases from V and 2 bases from J; bases unmatched to any gene: 11. Germline V gene lookup returns CDR1 MNHEY and CDR2 SMNVEV (reference sequence). The CDR3 consists of 16 residues. CDR3 nucleotide sequence: TGTGCCAGCAGTCCATCGACAGGGGACGCCCCCTACGAGCAGTACTTC. This gives the protein CASSPSTGDAPYEQYF.

Here the CDR3 reads CASSVDSSEQYF. CDR3 bases: TGTGCCAGCAGCGTAGATTCATCCGAGCAGTACTTC. This chain links TRBV9 with TRBJ2-7; D uncertain. Germline-derived CDR1 and CDR2 are SGDLS and YYNGEE. With 0 bases removed from V and 6 bases from J, the gap between germline ends came to 7 bases. CDR3 length: 12 residues.

This clone showed up just once. V gene TRBV29-1 combines with J gene TRBJ2-7; D ambiguous. The CDR3 length is 10 residues. The germline V gene encodes CDR1 SQVTM and CDR2 ANQGSEA. Trimming removed 7 bases from V and 0 bases from J, with 4 bases in between. Here the CDR3 DNA reads TGCAGCGCCGTCTCCTACGAGCAGTACTTC. This encodes CSAVSYEQYF.

The chain couples TRBV5-1 to TRBJ1-1; no clear D gene. The CDR3 length is 12 residues. CDR1 SGHRS and CDR2 YFSETQ come from the germline V gene. Trimming shortened V by 0 bases and J by 7 bases, and 7 bases separated the two germline ends. For the CDR3, the DNA is TGCGCCAGCAGCTTGGTCCAGGATGAAGCTTTCTTT. Translating it yields CASSLVQDEAFF.

The rearrangement uses TRBV4-3 and TRBJ2-2; either TRBD1 or TRBD2 may supply D (5 bases each). The CDR3 sequence is 18 residues long. The V and J ends lost 1 base and 5 bases respectively, with 20 bases between them. Looked up from germline, CDR1 is LGHNA and CDR2 is YSLEER. In DNA form, the CDR3 reads TGCGCCAGCAGCCAAGTTTCCCAGGGACGTCTCGGTACCGGGGAGCTGTTTTTT. The encoded protein is CASSQVSQGRLGTGELFF.

The chain carries TRBV7-9 and TRBJ2-5; D gene ambiguous. V lost 1 base to trimming and J lost 0 bases, with 9 bases between them. CDR1 and CDR2 (germline): SEHNR, FQNEAQ (reference sequence). The CDR3 has 15 residues. CDR3 residues: CASSLVATDQETQYF. DNA of the CDR3: TGTGCCAGCAGCTTAGTCGCAACAGACCAAGAGACCCAGTACTTC.

The rearrangement uses TRBV13 and TRBJ2-7; D may match TRBD1 or TRBD2 (5 bases each). This CDR3 is built from 13 residues. Trimming cost V 5 bases and J 1 base, with 9 bases left between them. Looked up from germline, CDR1 is PRHDT and CDR2 is FYEKMQ (reference sequence). CDR3 sequence reads: CASSGDGSYEQYF. In DNA form, the CDR3 reads TGTGCCAGCAGCGGGGACGGATCCTACGAGCAGTACTTC.

V usage is TRBV2 and J usage is TRBJ2-4; D is undetermined. V gave up 3 bases and J gave up 16 bases, with 19 bases separating them. This CDR3 is built from 13 residues. CDR1 is SNHLY, CDR2 FYNNEI, per germline. The CDR3 coding sequence is TGTGCCAGCAGTGAGGCGTATGGATCCCCCGCCTACTTC. As protein: CASSEAYGSPAYF.

The gene calls are TRBV27 and TRBJ1-1; D call uncertain. CDR3 size: 14 residues. V lost 3 bases and J lost 0, with 8 bases in between. Germline CDR1 is MNHEY and CDR2 is SMNVEV (reference sequence). CDR3 nucleotides: TGTGCCAGCAGTTTTTCCAGGATGAACACTGAAGCTTTCTTT. The encoded protein is CASSFSRMNTEAFF.

The rearrangement links TRBV9 to TRBJ1-5; 11 nucleotides align to TRBD1. J was trimmed by 0 bases and V by 3 bases; bases with no gene match: 2. This CDR3 has 16 residues. CDR1 and CDR2 from the germline V gene are SGDLS and YYNGEE. CDR3 sequence reads: CASSADRGHSNQPQHF. The CDR3 coding sequence is TGTGCCAGCAGCGCGGACAGGGGGCATAGCAATCAGCCCCAGCATTTT.

About this clone: Its ends do not fully match the called genes, so a read error is possible. The chain carries TRBV2 and TRBJ2-1; a weak D match, TRBD2 (7 bases). The CDR3 sequence is 13 residues long. CDR1 is SNHLY and CDR2 is FYNNEI in the germline V gene. CDR3 region: CAAGGGPPDEQFF. DNA for the CDR3: TGCGCCGCTGGCGGGGGCCCCCCGGACGAGCAGTTCTTC.

V and J are TRBV5-6 and TRBJ2-2; weak D call: TRBD1 (5 bases). V was cut by 2 bases and J by 5 bases, with 16 bases left in between. Germline V gene lookup returns CDR1 SGHDT and CDR2 YYEEEE. CDR3 length equals 16 residues. Written as DNA, the CDR3 is TGTGCCAGCAGCTTAATCGGCAGGGTTAAGACCGGGGAGCTGTTTTTT. Protein product: CASSLIGRVKTGELFF.

This clone was recorded only once. Other DNA sequences within the sample encode an identical CDR3. The CDR3 here is CASSPGQLNTEAFF. CDR3 DNA sequence: TGTGCCAGCAGCCCGGGACAGCTGAACACTGAAGCTTTCTTT. The chain uses TRBV7-6 and TRBJ1-1; the match to TRBD1 covers 7 bases. CDR3 length: 14 amino acids. V dropped 5 bases and J dropped 0; count of bases not matched to a gene: 3. Germline V gene sequence: CDR1 SGHVS, CDR2 FNYEAQ.

V is TRBV30 and J is TRBJ2-1; possibly TRBD1 for D (6 bases). This CDR3 comprises 14 residues. The V and J ends lost 3 bases and 1 base respectively, with 10 bases between them. Germline-derived CDR1 and CDR2 are GTSNPN and SVGIG (reference sequence). The CDR3 region has the DNA TGTGCCTGGAGCGGGGACACTTCCTACAATGAGCAGTTCTTC. The encoded protein is CAWSGDTSYNEQFF.